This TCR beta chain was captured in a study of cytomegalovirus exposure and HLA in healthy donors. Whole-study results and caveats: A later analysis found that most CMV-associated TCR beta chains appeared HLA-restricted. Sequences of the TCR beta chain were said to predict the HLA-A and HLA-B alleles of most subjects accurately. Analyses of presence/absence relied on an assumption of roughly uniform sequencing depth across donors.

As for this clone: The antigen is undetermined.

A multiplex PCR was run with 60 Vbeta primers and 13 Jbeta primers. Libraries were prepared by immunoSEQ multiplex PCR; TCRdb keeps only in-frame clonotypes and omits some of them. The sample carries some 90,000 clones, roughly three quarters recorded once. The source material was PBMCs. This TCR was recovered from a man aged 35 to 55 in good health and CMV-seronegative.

The CDR3 is CATSTHKHRTKAFF. CDR3 bases: TGTGCCACCAGCACCCACAAGCACAGGACGAAAGCTTTCTTT. The J gene is TRBJ1-1, the V gene TRBV15, with a weak D call TRBD1 (5 bases). Deletions cut 4 bases from V and 9 bases from J, with 18 bases between. Germline assignment: CDR1 LNHNV and CDR2 YYDKDF (reference sequence). The CDR3 consists of 14 residues.